Below, one TCR beta chain is given with its context. Antigen specificity is unknown. The germline gives CDR1 MDHEN, CDR2 SYDVKM. The ends lost 10 bases at V and 3 bases at J; junction bases unmatched: 21. The CDR3 covers 18 residues. The data were taken from a study of lymphopenia after photon versus proton radiotherapy. Notes on the study in general: Only patients who died were analyzed for survival; proton advantage is unproven.

The data were produced by immunoSEQ multiplex PCR, yet TCRdb's version contains in-frame clones alone and is incomplete. This sample has 35,000 to 40,000 clones; approximately 87% occur once, and the top ten carry 2.5% to 3.5%. The sequences come from peripheral blood, collected from a patient treated with photon-based radiotherapy. This clonotype was obtained from a man aged 50-59 years with gastric cancer. The chain is built from TRBV28 and TRBJ1-3, with 7 bases that match TRBD1. The CDR3 DNA is TGTGCCACCGAATCCCCGACCCCCCCAGGGGGAGGTGGAAACACCATATATTTT. Protein: CATESPTPPGGGGNTIYF. Using reference TRBV28 and TRBJ1-3 for the parts outside the CDR3, the full variable domain is DVKVTQSSRYLVKRTGEKVFLECVQDMDHENMFWYRQDPGLGLRLIYFSYDVKMKEKGDIPEGYSVSREKKERFSLILESASTNQTSMYLCATESPTPPGGGGNTIYFGEGSWLTVV.